A single sample gave rise to the 24 T cell receptor beta chains below, sequenced in a study of regulatory T cells in long-lasting Graves disease. iRepertoire HTBI primers and Arm-PCR of CDR3 regions built TCR beta libraries. MiXCR, run by TCRdb on the multiplex PCR reads, gives a single entry per CDR3 protein. This table has 350,000 to 450,000 distinct CDR3 sequences, less than 25% appearing once. Time point of the sample: persistent/refractory GD, antithyroid drugs over 5 years with positive TRAb. PBMC-derived RNA was used for the TCR library. The sequencing used peripheral blood mononuclear cells (PBMCs), collected when the disease was refractory, from a patient treated with antithyroid drugs. The receptors derive from a female donor with Graves disease.

The chain employs TRBV7-9 and TRBJ2-5; D is possibly TRBD1 (6 bases). The germline V gene encodes CDR1 SEHNR and CDR2 FQNEAQ (reference sequence). V was cut by 4 bases and J by 2 bases, with 14 bases left in between. The CDR3 runs 15 residues. The CDR3, as DNA: TGTGCCAGCAGCTCCACAGGGTGGGAACAAGAGACCCAGTACTTC. As protein: CASSSTGWEQETQYF.

This clonotype was detected many times. DNA for the CDR3: TGTGCCAGCAGCCCCTACGACAGGGGGCAGGCTGAAGCTTTCTTT. Translating gives CASSPYDRGQAEAFF. The V call is TRBV3-1, the J call TRBJ1-1, with TRBD1 matching over 10 bases. Germline trimming cut 4 bases from V and 6 bases from J; bases unmatched to any gene: 8. This CDR3 contains 15 residues. Germline V CDR1 and CDR2: LGHDT, YNNKEL (reference sequence).

This clonotype was seen at least ten times. The J gene is TRBJ2-7, the V gene TRBV6-1; D unclear. The CDR3 length is 16 residues. Trimming took off 6 bases at V and 0 bases at J, with 18 bases between the two ends. The germline V gene encodes CDR1 MNHNS and CDR2 SASEGT. CDR3 DNA sequence: TGTGCCAGCAGCACCACTAAAGACCTCAGCTCCTACGAGCAGTACTTC. Translating gives CASSTTKDLSSYEQYF.

CDR3 sequence reads: CASSYSDDSGDYGYTF. The CDR3 coding sequence is TGTGCCAGCAGTTACTCCGATGACTCAGGGGACTATGGCTACACCTTC. The rearrangement joins TRBV6-2 or TRBV6-3 to TRBJ1-2; possible D gene TRBD1, 6 bases. In germline, CDR1 is MNHEY, CDR2 SVGEGT. Trimming stripped 0 bases from V and 3 bases from J, with 14 bases between. The CDR3 is 16 residues long.

There are many counts of this clonotype. The chain joins TRBV12-3 or TRBV12-4 to TRBJ1-3; TRBD1 matches 10 bases. The CDR3 sequence is 16 residues long. V was pared by 5 bases and J by 0 bases, with 4 bases of the junction left unmatched. CDR3 nucleotide sequence: TGTGCCAGCAGTGTGACAGGGGGCATCTCTGGAAACACCATATATTTT. Protein: CASSVTGGISGNTIYF.

The table lists this clonotype with a few counts. The chain joins TRBV11-2 to TRBJ1-3; perhaps TRBD1 as D (5 bases). Germline assignment: CDR1 SGHAT and CDR2 FQNNGV. Trimming stripped 5 bases from V and 0 bases from J, with 20 bases between. The CDR3 is made up of 18 amino acids. DNA for the CDR3: TGTGCCAGCAGCCCTATTACCGGGACGCCTAGCTCTGGAAACACCATATATTTT. Protein: CASSPITGTPSSGNTIYF.

This clonotype was counted a few times. The chain joins TRBV11-2 to TRBJ1-6; D not certain. CDR1 is SGHAT, CDR2 FQNNGV, per germline. This CDR3 is 15 amino acids long. V was shortened by 1 base and J by 7 bases, with 11 bases between the two germline ends. CDR3 in amino acids: CASSLALGWNSPLHF. The CDR3 nucleotides are TGTGCCAGCAGCTTAGCTTTGGGGTGGAATTCACCCCTCCACTTT.

This clonotype occurred a few times. V is TRBV10-3 and J is TRBJ2-7; 9 positions agree with TRBD1. CDR1 and CDR2 (germline): ENHRY, SYGVKD. J gave up 6 bases and V 4 bases, and 10 bases lay outside the gene matches. This CDR3 has 15 amino acids. CDR3: CAISVSLGTGSEQYF. CDR3 DNA: TGTGCCATCAGTGTGAGCCTCGGGACAGGGAGCGAGCAGTACTTC.

This clonotype has more than one count but fewer than ten. The rearrangement joins TRBV18 to TRBJ1-1; D is perhaps TRBD1 (6 bases). The CDR3 has 14 residues. Trimming shortened V by 3 bases and J by 3 bases, and 11 bases separated the two germline ends. Looked up from germline, CDR1 is KGHSH and CDR2 is LQKENI. CDR3 region: CASSPLDRYTEAFF. DNA of the CDR3: TGTGCCAGCTCACCCCTGGACAGATACACTGAAGCTTTCTTT.

The chain combines TRBV14 with TRBJ2-7, with 8 bases aligning to TRBD2. The V segment lost 4 bases and the J segment 2 bases; nucleotides outside the gene matches: 4. The CDR3 spans 14 residues. Per germline, CDR1 SGHDN and CDR2 FVKESK. This CDR3 is CASSRHGGAYEQYF. The CDR3 DNA follows: TGTGCCAGCAGCCGCCACGGGGGGGCCTACGAGCAGTACTTC.

This clonotype showed up just once. The V and J genes are TRBV4-1 and TRBJ1-4; tentatively, D is TRBD1 (5 bases). The germline V gene has CDR1 MGHRA and CDR2 YSYEKL. This CDR3 contains 15 residues. Deletions cut 4 bases from V and 8 bases from J, with 17 bases between. The CDR3, as DNA: TGCGCCAGCAGCCGCGGGGACCCTCAAGGGGAAAAACTGTTTTTT. Its translation: CASSRGDPQGEKLFF.

J is TRBJ1-2 and V is TRBV18; 9 nucleotides match TRBD1. V gave up 2 bases and J gave up 7 bases; unmatched junction bases: 5. Germline V gene lookup returns CDR1 KGHSH and CDR2 LQKENI. This CDR3 contains 14 residues. CDR3 sequence (DNA): TGTGCCAGCTCACCAGGAACAGGGGGCCGTGGCTACACCTTC. Protein product: CASSPGTGGRGYTF.

Many counts were recorded for this clonotype. The V gene is TRBV28, the J gene TRBJ2-2, with D possibly matching TRBD2 (5 bases). This CDR3 is built from 16 residues. CDR1 is MDHEN, CDR2 SYDVKM, per germline. The V end lost 3 bases, the J end lost 0 bases, and 11 bases lay between the germline ends. The CDR3 spells CASSFERAANTGELFF. DNA for the CDR3: TGTGCCAGCAGTTTTGAGAGGGCCGCGAACACCGGGGAGCTGTTTTTT.

This clonotype was observed a handful of times. The rearrangement joins TRBV6-5 to TRBJ2-7; D is perhaps TRBD1 (7 bases). The V gene's germline CDR1 is MNHEY and CDR2 SVGAGI. The V end was cut by 4 bases, the J end by 6 bases, with 13 bases between. The CDR3 length is 13 residues. The CDR3 sequence: CASSCPQGGEQYF. The CDR3 DNA reads as TGTGCCAGCAGTTGCCCTCAGGGGGGCGAGCAGTACTTC.

This clonotype occurred many times. This chain connects TRBV12-3 or TRBV12-4 to TRBJ1-6; D may be TRBD1 (5 bases). V lost 2 bases, J lost 9 bases, and 11 bases lay in between. CDR3 length: 14 residues. CDR3: CASSLRDSGSPLHF. The CDR3 nucleotides read TGTGCCAGCAGTTTAAGGGACTCCGGTTCACCCCTCCACTTT.

The sample holds a few counts of this clonotype. The chain has TRBV12-3 or TRBV12-4 and TRBJ2-3; 12 bases align to TRBD1. Trimming at V came to 6 bases and at J to 3 bases, leaving 10 bases not matched to a gene. The CDR3 extends over 17 amino acids. The CDR3 region is CASRRDRGPYLTDTQYF. CDR3 in DNA: TGTGCCAGCAGGAGGGACAGGGGGCCGTATCTGACAGATACGCAGTATTTT.

The J gene is TRBJ2-7, the V gene TRBV27, with 13 bases fitting TRBD2. CDR1 and CDR2 (germline): MNHEY, SMNVEV (reference sequence). J lost 2 bases, V lost 3 bases, and 1 base had no gene match. The CDR3 is 15 residues long. CDR3 sequence: CASSFGTSGTYEQYF. DNA for the CDR3: TGTGCCAGCAGTTTCGGGACTAGCGGGACCTACGAGCAGTACTTC.

For this clonotype: A much larger clone lies a single base off, so this may be a read error. Here the CDR3 omits its conserved ending phenylalanine or tryptophan, so a read error is the likely source. The rearrangement joins TRBV7-8 to TRBJ1-1; D is uncertain. The germline V gene has CDR1 SGHVS and CDR2 FQNEAQ. CDR3 length: 15 residues. V lost 5 bases and J lost 0, with 13 bases in between. In nucleotides, the CDR3 is TGTGCCAGCAGCAATTCTCAAGCAGTGAACACTGAAGCTTTCCTT. Translation gives CASSNSQAVNTEAFL.

This clonotype was counted at least ten times. V is TRBV7-2 and J is TRBJ2-7, with D tentatively TRBD2 (6 bases). Deletions cut 3 bases from V and 3 bases from J, with 12 bases between. This CDR3 region has 14 residues. Germline V gene sequence: CDR1 SGHTA, CDR2 FQGNSA. The CDR3 DNA reads as TGTGCCAGCAGCTTCGGGGGAAGGCTCTACGAGCAGTACTTC. Translation: CASSFGGRLYEQYF.

This rearrangement joins TRBV27 to TRBJ2-7, with 10 bases identical to TRBD1. Trimming took 2 bases from V and 4 from J; bases not matched to a gene: 8. The CDR3 consists of 16 residues. Germline values: CDR1 MNHEY, CDR2 SMNVEV (reference sequence). The chain's CDR3 is CASSLVGGTGDYEQYF. The CDR3 DNA reads TGTGCCAGCAGTTTAGTTGGAGGGACAGGGGATTACGAGCAGTACTTC.

Regarding this clonotype: This may arise from a read error, as a much more abundant clone is one base away. V is TRBV12-5 and J is TRBJ2-7, with 8 positions matching TRBD1. The CDR3 is made up of 15 amino acids. Germline V CDR1 and CDR2: LGHNT, FRNRAP. After removal of 2 bases from V and 4 bases from J, the junction contained 7 bases not matched to a gene. CDR3 DNA: TGTGCTAGTGGTTTGCAGACAGGGGTTCCTTACGAGCAGTACTTC. Its translation is CASGLQTGVPYEQYF.

In its sample, this clonotype was seen a few times. The chain joins TRBV20-1 to TRBJ2-7; 8 bases are shared with TRBD2. Germline V gene data show CDR1 as DFQATT and CDR2 as SNEGSKA (reference sequence). The CDR3 length is 14 residues. The V segment lost 1 base and the J segment 5 bases; nucleotides outside the gene matches: 7. The CDR3 is CSARGFGTRDEQYF. Here the CDR3 DNA reads TGCAGTGCTAGAGGTTTCGGGACTAGGGACGAGCAGTACTTC.

This clonotype was found many times. The chain employs TRBV10-3 and TRBJ1-5; the D gene is possibly TRBD1 (6 bases). This CDR3 has 14 residues. From germline, CDR1 is ENHRY and CDR2 SYGVKD. Trimming took off 1 base at V and 6 bases at J, with 10 bases between the two ends. DNA of the CDR3: TGTGCCATCAGTGAGTTGGGGGCCTCTCAGCCCCAGCATTTT. Its translation is CAISELGASQPQHF.

This clonotype was detected a few times. The chain links TRBV5-1 to TRBJ2-5, with D maybe TRBD2 (6 bases). The CDR3 contains 15 residues. The V end lost 0 bases, the J end lost 4 bases, and 13 bases lay between the germline ends. The germline gives CDR1 SGHRS, CDR2 YFSETQ. The CDR3 nucleotides read TGCGCCAGCAGCTTGGGTCGGGGGAAGGGAGAGACCCAGTACTTC. This sequence encodes CASSLGRGKGETQYF. Supplemented by reference TRBV5-1 and TRBJ2-5, the full variable domain reads KAGVTQTPRYLIKTRGQQVTLSCSPISGHRSVSWYQQTPGQGLQFLFEYFSETQRNKGNFPGRFSGRQFSNSRSEMNVSTLELGDSALYLCASSLGRGKGETQYFGPGTRLLVL.